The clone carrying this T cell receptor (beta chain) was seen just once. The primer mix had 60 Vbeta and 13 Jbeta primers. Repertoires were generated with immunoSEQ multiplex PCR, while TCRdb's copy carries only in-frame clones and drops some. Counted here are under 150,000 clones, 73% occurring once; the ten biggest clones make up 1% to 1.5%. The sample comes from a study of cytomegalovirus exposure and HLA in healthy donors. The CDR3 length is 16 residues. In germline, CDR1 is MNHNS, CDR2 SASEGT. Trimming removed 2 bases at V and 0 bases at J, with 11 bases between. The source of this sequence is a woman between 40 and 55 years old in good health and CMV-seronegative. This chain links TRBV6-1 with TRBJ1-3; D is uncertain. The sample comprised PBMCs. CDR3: CASSERGVFSGNTIYF. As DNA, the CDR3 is TGTGCCAGCAGTGAACGCGGGGTTTTCTCTGGAAACACCATATATTTT.